The 16 T cell receptor beta chains given below trace back to one sample, sequenced in a study of molecular identifiers for immune sequencing clone quantification. TCRdb reprocessed the PCR reads with MiXCR, giving one entry per CDR3 protein. The top ten hold 4% to 5% of the sample, which has 80,000 to 130,000 distinct CDR3 sequences, roughly 34% seen once. The material sequenced was naive CD8+ T cells from blood, with Jurkat cell RNA spiked in. Subset: FACS-sorted CD8+CD4-CCR7+CD45RA+ naive T cells. These receptors all come from a human donor in good health. Some libraries in this study had Jurkat cell RNA spiked in.

Details on this clonotype: It may be a read error: a sequence one base away is much more abundant. The CDR3 DNA sequence: TGTGCCAGCAGCCCATCGGACGGGGGAGGCACAGATACGCAGTATTTT. This gives the protein CASSPSDGGGTDTQYF. The chain carries TRBV6-5 and TRBJ2-3, with a weak D call TRBD2 (6 bases). V was pared by 6 bases and J by 1 base, with 17 bases between. CDR3 size: 16 residues. Germline V gives CDR1 MNHEY, CDR2 SVGAGI.

This clonotype was detected only a few times. V usage is TRBV7-2 and J usage is TRBJ2-5; the match to TRBD2 covers 7 bases. CDR1 is SGHTA and CDR2 is FQGNSA in the germline V gene. Trimming at V came to 5 bases and at J to 0 bases, leaving 9 bases not matched to a gene. The CDR3 length is 16 residues. As DNA, the CDR3 is TGTGCCAGCAGCCCGTGGGGGGGAGGGTACCAAGAGACCCAGTACTTC. Amino acids: CASSPWGGGYQETQYF.

This clonotype was seen repeatedly, ten times or more. The chain couples TRBV5-4 to TRBJ2-1; 7 bases map to TRBD2. Per germline, CDR1 SGHNT and CDR2 YYREEE (reference sequence). V lost 5 bases and J lost 4; bases outside the gene matches: 9. The CDR3 has 15 residues. The CDR3 DNA sequence: TGTGCCAGCAGTCCTTTAGCGGGCCTTTACAATGAGCAGTTCTTC. This translates into CASSPLAGLYNEQFF.

Worth noting for this clonotype: With a much larger clone just one base away, this may be a read error. V is TRBV4-2 and J is TRBJ2-1, with 10 bases that match TRBD2. Germline CDR1 and CDR2: LGHNA and YNFKEQ. The CDR3 sequence is 16 residues long. V lost 2 bases and J lost 5; bases outside the gene matches: 6. In DNA, the CDR3 is TGTGCCAGCAGCCAATTTTATGGACTAGCGGACAATGAGCAGTTCTTC. It translates to CASSQFYGLADNEQFF.

This clonotype has only a few counts. The CDR3 reads CASSFGQGSGDTQYF. CDR3 bases: TGTGCCAGCAGCTTCGGACAGGGTAGTGGAGATACGCAGTATTTT. The chain combines TRBV13 with TRBJ2-3; 8 bases are shared with TRBD1. This CDR3 is 15 amino acids long. J lost 5 bases, V lost 3 bases, and 7 bases had no gene match. Germline assignment: CDR1 PRHDT and CDR2 FYEKMQ (reference sequence).

A remark on this clonotype: A read error is possible here, since a much larger clone lies one base away. The CDR3 DNA reads TGCGCCAGCAGCCAAGGCCCGACGGATCTCTACGCGCAGTACTTC. Translated: CASSQGPTDLYAQYF. The V gene is TRBV4-3, the J gene TRBJ2-7; D remains ambiguous. The germline V gene encodes CDR1 LGHNA and CDR2 YSLEER. The CDR3 is made up of 15 amino acids.

In regard to this clonotype: A much larger clone differs by one base, so this may be a read error. The chain combines TRBV24-1 with TRBJ2-2; D may be TRBD2 (5 bases). Germline V gives CDR1 KGHDR, CDR2 SFDVKD. CDR3 size: 15 residues. V lost 6 bases and J lost 1, with 11 bases in between. The CDR3 bases are TGTGCCACCAGTCCCGGACTGGGGAACACCGGGGAGCTGTTTTTT. Encoded protein: CATSPGLGNTGELFF.

The chain links TRBV7-6 to TRBJ1-5; D unclear. Germline values: CDR1 SGHVS, CDR2 FNYEAQ. The CDR3 contains 17 residues. The V and J ends lost 1 base and 0 bases respectively, with 13 bases between them. The CDR3 region has the DNA TGTGCCAGCAGCTTAGGGGATTCAGCGTATAGCAATCAGCCCCAGCATTTT. This translates into CASSLGDSAYSNQPQHF.

This clonotype was observed a handful of times. The chain is built from TRBV3-1 and TRBJ2-6; 10 nucleotides line up with TRBD1. The CDR3 has 16 amino acids. The germline V gene has CDR1 LGHDT and CDR2 YNNKEL (reference sequence). After removal of 3 bases from V and 2 bases from J, the junction contained 1 base not matched to a gene. CDR3 coding DNA: TGTGCCAGCAGCCAGGACAGGGGGACTGGGGCCAACGTCCTGACTTTC. The encoded protein is CASSQDRGTGANVLTF.

This chain links TRBV6-2 or TRBV6-3 with TRBJ2-2, with 7 positions matching TRBD1. From germline, CDR1 is MNHEY and CDR2 SVGEGT. The ends lost 5 bases at V and 4 bases at J; junction bases unmatched: 7. The CDR3 is made up of 15 amino acids. CDR3 protein: CASSDFSGGTGELFF. DNA of the CDR3: TGTGCCAGCAGTGACTTCTCAGGGGGCACCGGGGAGCTGTTTTTT.

The gene calls are TRBV20-1 and TRBJ2-7, with D unclear. The CDR3 spans 13 residues. V lost 1 base, J lost 1 base, and 8 bases lay in between. CDR1 DFQATT and CDR2 SNEGSKA come from the germline V gene (reference sequence). CDR3 protein: CSARGSISYEQYF. CDR3 nucleotide sequence: TGCAGTGCTAGAGGTAGCATATCCTACGAGCAGTACTTC.

This clonotype has a handful of counts. This CDR3 reads CASSQDRGFISYEQYF. The CDR3 DNA reads as TGTGCCAGCAGTCAAGACAGGGGGTTCATCTCCTACGAGCAGTACTTC. This rearrangement joins TRBV6-2 or TRBV6-3 to TRBJ2-7; 9 nucleotides agree with TRBD1. Trimming cost V 5 bases and J 0 bases; bases outside gene matches: 8. The CDR3 is made up of 16 amino acids. Germline CDR1 and CDR2: MNHEY and SVGEGT.

This clonotype was seen at least ten times. The V gene is TRBV28, the J gene TRBJ2-3; D gene unclear. V dropped 1 base and J dropped 2 bases, with 10 bases sitting between them. Germline CDR1 MDHEN, CDR2 SYDVKM. The CDR3 sequence is 15 residues long. This CDR3 reads CASSLFRQATDTQYF. The CDR3 DNA sequence: TGTGCCAGCAGTTTATTTCGGCAGGCCACAGATACGCAGTATTTT.

This clonotype appeared a few times. This rearrangement joins TRBV27 to TRBJ2-5, with a possible D match to TRBD2 (6 bases). The V gene lost 5 bases and the J gene lost 0 bases, with 16 bases spanning the gap. Germline loops: CDR1 MNHEY, CDR2 SMNVEV (reference sequence). The CDR3 is 16 residues long. The CDR3 protein is CASSPLREWYQETQYF. CDR3 nucleotides: TGTGCCAGCAGTCCCCTCCGGGAGTGGTACCAAGAGACCCAGTACTTC.

This clonotype has a single count. This chain connects TRBV2 to TRBJ2-3, with a tentative D call TRBD1 (6 bases). The germline gives CDR1 SNHLY, CDR2 FYNNEI. The CDR3 sequence is 15 residues long. Trimming removed 6 bases from V and 4 bases from J, with 17 bases in between. CDR3 DNA sequence: TGTGCCAGCAGAGAACCTGGGGGCCAGCCAGATACGCAGTATTTT. Encoded protein: CASREPGGQPDTQYF.

Turning to this clonotype: A much larger clone sits a single nucleotide away, making a read error possible. Without the conserved terminal phenylalanine or tryptophan, this CDR3 likely stems from a read error. The chain combines TRBV4-1 with TRBJ1-1; 8 bases fit TRBD1. With 6 bases clipped from V and 4 bases from J, the junction kept 4 bases outside the gene matches. From germline, CDR1 is MGHRA and CDR2 YSYEKL. The CDR3 sequence is 13 residues long. Here the CDR3 reads CASSSGQGTEAFI. CDR3 DNA sequence: TGCGCCAGCAGTTCTGGACAGGGCACTGAAGCTTTCATT.